Listed below are T cell receptor beta chains from one sample, sequenced in a study of shared clonotypes between healthy human individuals. Clones were read by immunoSEQ multiplex PCR, and TCRdb kept only the in-frame ones, dropping some. The table includes around 2,000,000 clones, under 95% detected once. The specimen was naive CD8+ T cells from PBMCs. Every receptor here comes from a man younger than 35 in good health. Some clones in this sample may be carry-over from other donors' samples. Each CDR3 is given with its conserved first and last residue. The D gene is left open where the match is weak. Some rows mark clone size as missing; the rest say once, few, many or name a class of expanded clone.

v_call	j_call	clone_size	cdr3_length	d_call	cdr3_nt	cdr3_aa
TRBV28	TRBJ2-7	NA	12	TRBD1	TGTGCCAGCAGTTTACGTAGGACAGGGGGGTACTTC	CASSLRRTGGYF
TRBV29-1	TRBJ2-1	NA	15	TRBD2	TGCAGCGTGGAAAGGACTAGCGGGAGTTACAATGAGCAGTTCTTC	CSVERTSGSYNEQFF
TRBV25-1	TRBJ2-1	NA	15	NA	TGTGCCAGCAGTGCACAGTTAGGCTCGCTCGATGAGCAGTTCTTC	CASSAQLGSLDEQFF
TRBV11-2	TRBJ1-2	NA	15	NA	TGTGCCAGCAGCCTTAGCTCAGGGGATGCGAATGGCTACACCTTC	CASSLSSGDANGYTF
TRBV6-6	TRBJ2-1	NA	15	NA	TGTGCCAGCAGTCCCGGTAGGGGGGCGGACAATGAGCAGTTCTTC	CASSPGRGADNEQFF
TRBV6-6	TRBJ1-1	NA	13	TRBD1	TGTGCCAGCAACCTAGGACAGGGAGCTGAAGCTTTCTTT	CASNLGQGAEAFF
TRBV13	TRBJ2-5	NA	18	TRBD2	TGTGCCAGCAGCCTCCCCCCCAGCGGGGAAAGACTCCAAGAGACCCAGTACTTC	CASSLPPSGERLQETQYF
TRBV9	TRBJ2-1	NA	15	TRBD2	TGTGCCAGCAGCTTTGGACTAGCGGGAGGGAATGAGCAGTTCTTC	CASSFGLAGGNEQFF
TRBV2	TRBJ2-4	once	16	TRBD2	TGTGCCAGCAGTGGGACCTTACCGGGACTAGTAAACATTCAGTACTTC	CASSGTLPGLVNIQYF
TRBV10-3	TRBJ2-7	NA	13	NA	TGTGCCATCAGTGACACAGCCACCTACGAGCAGTACTTC	CAISDTATYEQYF
TRBV5-6	TRBJ2-7	NA	15	NA	TGTGCCAGCAGCTCCACAGGGACCAACCTCTACGAGCAGTACTTC	CASSSTGTNLYEQYF